The subject of this entry is one TCR beta chain. Its matching antigen is unknown. Sequence at one end of the junction differs from germline and may be a read error. The data were obtained in a study of T cell repertoires in cytomegalovirus infection. TCRdb re-called the reads through MiXCR, storing one row per CDR3 protein. In the table there are 57,000 or so distinct CDR3 sequences, 25% to 40% of which are singletons. The germline V gene encodes CDR1 SEHNR and CDR2 FQNEAQ (reference sequence). The CDR3 contains 14 residues. This receptor was identified in a human donor in good health (CMV status not recorded). Some clones in this sample may be carry-over from other donors' samples. J is TRBJ1-1 and V is TRBV7-9, with 10 bases that match TRBD1. The sequenced sample was PBMCs, sequenced either directly or after in vitro stimulation (not recorded which). CDR3 sequence reads: CASDWGQGNSEAFF. The CDR3 bases are TGTGCCAGCGACTGGGGACAGGGGAACTCTGAAGCTTTCTTT. Drawing the rest from reference TRBV7-9 and TRBJ1-1, the complete variable domain is DTGVSQNPRHKITKRGQNVTFRCDPISEHNRLYWYRQTLGQGPEFLTYFQNEAQLEKSRLLSDRFSAERPKGSFSTLEIQRTEQGDSAMYLCASDWGQGNSEAFFGQGTRLTVV.